This T cell receptor (beta chain) was sequenced during a study of tumor and adjacent non-tumor tissue in lung cancer. Study summary: Patients comprised about a dozen adenocarcinoma, 2 squamous cell carcinoma and 1 small cell lung cancer. Aged roughly 30 to 76 years, patients included more than nine men and roughly 5 women with stage I to III disease. Samples averaged roughly 4.4 million productive TCRbeta reads each.

V shed 8 bases and J 3 bases; nucleotides not matched to a gene: 5. The germline CDR1 and CDR2 sequences are DFQATT and SNEGSKA (reference sequence). The CDR3 runs 14 residues. The library came from three nested PCR rounds adapted from ARM-PCR protocols. TCRdb re-analysed the multiplex PCR reads in MiXCR, keeping a single row per CDR3 protein. The sample lists some 100,000 distinct CDR3 sequences, more than 70% occurring once. No cell sorting was done before RNA was extracted from the tissue. The study's findings and limits: In normal lung, the top 100 clones were significantly more dominant than in tumor.

This clonotype was observed many times. The antigen remains undetermined. The chain uses TRBV20-1 and TRBJ2-3; 13 nucleotides line up with TRBD2. The origin of this receptor is a woman aged 55-70 years with non-small cell lung cancer. The sequenced sample consisted of lung tumor tissue. The CDR3 nucleotides are TGCAGTACCCCGGGACTAGCGGGAACAGATACGCAGTATTTT. It codes for CSTPGLAGTDTQYF.